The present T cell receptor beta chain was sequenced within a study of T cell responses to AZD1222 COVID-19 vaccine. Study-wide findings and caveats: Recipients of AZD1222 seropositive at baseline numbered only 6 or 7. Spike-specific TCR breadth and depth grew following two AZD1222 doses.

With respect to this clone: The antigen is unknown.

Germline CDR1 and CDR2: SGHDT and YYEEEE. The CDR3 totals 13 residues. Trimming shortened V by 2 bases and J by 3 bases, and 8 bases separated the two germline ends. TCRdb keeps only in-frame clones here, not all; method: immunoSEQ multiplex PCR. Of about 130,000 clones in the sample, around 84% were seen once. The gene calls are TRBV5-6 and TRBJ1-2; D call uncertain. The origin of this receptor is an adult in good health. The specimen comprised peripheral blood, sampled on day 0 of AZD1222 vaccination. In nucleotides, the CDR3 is TGTGCCAGCAGCTTTAATATGGACTATGGCTACACCTTC. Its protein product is CASSFNMDYGYTF. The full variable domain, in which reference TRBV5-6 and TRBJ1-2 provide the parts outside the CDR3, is DAGVTQSPTHLIKTRGQQVTLRCSPKSGHDTVSWYQQALGQGPQFIFQYYEEEERQRGNFPDRFSGHQFPNYSSELNVNALLLGDSALYLCASSFNMDYGYTFGSGTRLTVV.